This T cell receptor beta chain was documented in a study of patients and donors after allogeneic stem cell transplantation. Trimming took 9 bases from V and 6 from J, leaving 18 bases between them. Germline CDR1 and CDR2: WSHSY and SAAADI. The length of the CDR3 is 14 residues. TCRdb recomputed calls from the RT-PCR reads with MiXCR, one row per CDR3 protein. The sample consists of 30,000 or so distinct CDR3 sequences, under 7.5% of them appearing once. The chain joins TRBV10-2 to TRBJ2-1, with unresolved D. The receptor was isolated from a human donor who was either an allogeneic HSCT recipient or a stem cell or donor lymphocyte infusion donor (not recorded which). It is not recorded whose cells these are; they may come from a transplant donor. Sequencing input: blood, either unsorted or a sorted T cell fraction (not recorded which). CDR3 amino acids: CASSSGYPGNEQFF. CDR3 DNA sequence: TGCGCCAGTTCCTCTGGGTATCCGGGCAATGAGCAGTTCTTC.